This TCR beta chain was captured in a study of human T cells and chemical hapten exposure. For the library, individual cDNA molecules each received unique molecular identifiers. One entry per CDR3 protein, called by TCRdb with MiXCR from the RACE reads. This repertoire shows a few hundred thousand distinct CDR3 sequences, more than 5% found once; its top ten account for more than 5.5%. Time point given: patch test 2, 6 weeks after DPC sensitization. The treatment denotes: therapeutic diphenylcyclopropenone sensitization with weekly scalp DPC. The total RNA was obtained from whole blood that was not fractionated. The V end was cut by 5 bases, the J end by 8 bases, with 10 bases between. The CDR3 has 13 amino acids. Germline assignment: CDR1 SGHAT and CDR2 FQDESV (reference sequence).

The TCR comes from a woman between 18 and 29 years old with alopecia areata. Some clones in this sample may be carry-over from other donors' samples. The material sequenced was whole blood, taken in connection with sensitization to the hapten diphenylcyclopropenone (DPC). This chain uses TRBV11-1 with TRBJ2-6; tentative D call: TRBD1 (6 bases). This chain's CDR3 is CASSPDSPNVLTF. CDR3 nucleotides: TGTGCCAGCAGCCCGGACAGTCCCAACGTCCTGACTTTC.